The 29 T cell receptor beta chains given below trace back to one sample, sequenced in a study of regulatory T cells in long-lasting Graves disease. Through Arm-PCR of CDR3 regions and iRepertoire HTBI primers, TCR beta libraries were built. In TCRdb, the multiplex PCR reads were re-called with MiXCR into one record per CDR3 protein. Among 450,000 to 600,000 distinct CDR3 sequences listed, about a sixth were seen once. The time point was: newly diagnosed GD, antithyroid drugs for less than 3 months. Following extraction of RNA from PBMCs, that RNA was used to make the TCR library. A further study also used this sample, focusing on T cells in Graves' hyperthyroidism and ophthalmopathy.

The source material was peripheral blood mononuclear cells (PBMCs), sampled at new diagnosis, from a patient treated with antithyroid drugs. Receptors originate from a middle-aged man with Graves disease.

The genes are TRBV6-2 or TRBV6-3 and TRBJ2-3; 8 bases are a match to TRBD2. V shed 3 bases, J shed 4 bases, and the junction held 6 bases outside the gene matches. There are 15 residues in the CDR3. In germline, CDR1 is MNHEY, CDR2 SVGEGT. In DNA, the CDR3 is TGTGCCAGCAGTTATGCGTCGGGAGGGCCAGATACGCAGTATTTT. It yields the protein CASSYASGGPDTQYF.

V gene TRBV27 combines with J gene TRBJ1-2; 8 bases are a match to TRBD1. Trimming cost V 4 bases and J 4 bases; bases outside gene matches: 8. This CDR3 comprises 15 residues. Germline lookup yields CDR1 MNHEY and CDR2 SMNVEV (reference sequence). The DNA for the CDR3 is TGTGCCAGCAGTTCTACAGGGGGGAGAGGCTATGGCTACACCTTC. Encoded protein: CASSSTGGRGYGYTF.

This clonotype was counted ten times or more. The V and J genes are TRBV6-1 and TRBJ2-3; TRBD2 matches 8 bases. Germline V lookup: CDR1 MNHNS, CDR2 SASEGT. The CDR3 contains 13 residues. V gave up 7 bases and J gave up 6 bases; unmatched junction bases: 6. CDR3 residues: CASKAGVPDTQYF. The CDR3, as DNA: TGTGCCAGCAAAGCGGGAGTACCCGATACGCAGTATTTT.

J is TRBJ2-3 and V is TRBV3-1; no reliable D call. Per germline, CDR1 LGHDT and CDR2 YNNKEL (reference sequence). This CDR3 is 17 amino acids long. Trimming took off 1 base at V and 0 bases at J, with 14 bases between the two ends. Here the CDR3 DNA reads TGTGCCAGCAGCCAAGTTTTTAGGGCCACTAGCACAGATACGCAGTATTTT. Its translation: CASSQVFRATSTDTQYF.

The sample holds many counts of this clonotype. The gene calls are TRBV3-1 and TRBJ2-2, with D tentatively TRBD1 or TRBD2 (6 bases each). V lost 8 bases and J lost 3, with 16 bases in between. The CDR3 runs 15 residues. Per germline, CDR1 LGHDT and CDR2 YNNKEL (reference sequence). The CDR3 spells CASVGGGAHTGELFF. The CDR3 DNA reads as TGTGCCAGCGTGGGGGGCGGGGCGCACACCGGGGAGCTGTTTTTT.

This clonotype has at least ten counts. The chain couples TRBV6-1 to TRBJ2-5, with D possibly being TRBD1 or TRBD2 (5 bases each). In germline, CDR1 is MNHNS, CDR2 SASEGT. CDR3 length equals 14 residues. Trimming pared 6 bases from V and 4 bases from J, leaving 15 bases between. This CDR3 reads CASRLPRDVETQYF. CDR3 nucleotide sequence: TGTGCCAGCAGACTTCCCCGGGACGTAGAGACCCAGTACTTC.

Points on this clonotype: A read error may be the cause here, since a much bigger clone is one base away. This rearrangement joins TRBV11-2 to TRBJ2-3; 14 nucleotides line up with TRBD2. Germline loops: CDR1 SGHAT, CDR2 FQNNGV. This CDR3 spans 15 amino acids. After removal of 5 bases from V and 4 bases from J, the junction contained 2 bases not matched to a gene. This chain's CDR3 is CASSATSGRADTQYF. The CDR3 bases are TGTGCCAGCAGCGCGACTAGCGGGAGGGCAGATACGCAGTATTTT. Full variable domain (remainder filled in from reference TRBV11-2 and TRBJ2-3): EAGVAQSPRYKIIEKRQSVAFWCNPISGHATLYWYQQILGQGPKLLIQFQNNGVVDDSQLPKDRFSAERLKGVDSTLKIQPAKLEDSAVYLCASSATSGRADTQYFGPGTRLTVL.

A few counts support this clonotype. The chain employs TRBV14 and TRBJ2-3; D not resolved. Trimming shortened V by 0 bases and J by 2 bases, and 6 bases separated the two germline ends. Per the germline V gene, CDR1 is SGHDN and CDR2 is FVKESK. The CDR3 has 14 amino acids. The CDR3 DNA is TGTGCCAGCAGCCAAGATGTACCCACAGATACGCAGTATTTT. It yields the protein CASSQDVPTDTQYF.

This clonotype was observed at least ten times. The chain couples TRBV28 to TRBJ1-1, with 10 bases aligning to TRBD1. CDR3 length equals 13 residues. CDR1 is MDHEN and CDR2 is SYDVKM in the germline V gene. Germline trimming cut 6 bases from V and 13 bases from J; bases unmatched to any gene: 11. The CDR3 loop is CASRGRDRGFGFF. CDR3 nucleotide sequence: TGTGCCAGCAGGGGCCGGGACAGGGGATTTGGTTTCTTT. Complete variable domain (other parts from reference TRBV28 and TRBJ1-1): DVKVTQSSRYLVKRTGEKVFLECVQDMDHENMFWYRQDPGLGLRLIYFSYDVKMKEKGDIPEGYSVSREKKERFSLILESASTNQTSMYLCASRGRDRGFGFFGQGTRLTVV.

The sample holds many counts of this clonotype. A read error may produce the germline difference seen at one junction end. The chain couples TRBV28 to TRBJ1-1, with D unclear. Looked up from germline, CDR1 is MDHEN and CDR2 is SYDVKM. The CDR3 runs 15 residues. Here the CDR3 reads CASSLIQSLNTEAFF. CDR3 in DNA: TGCGCCAGCAGTTTAATACAGTCCTTGAACACTGAAGCTTTCTTT.

This clonotype was recorded at least ten times. The V gene is TRBV3-1, the J gene TRBJ1-5; 8 positions match TRBD1. Germline assignment: CDR1 LGHDT and CDR2 YNNKEL (reference sequence). J was trimmed by 5 bases and V by 4 bases; bases with no gene match: 7. This CDR3 has 15 amino acids. CDR3 sequence (DNA): TGTGCCAGCAGCCGAGGGGCAGGGGGCGATCAGCCCCAGCATTTT. Amino acids: CASSRGAGGDQPQHF. Using reference TRBV3-1 and TRBJ1-5 for the parts outside the CDR3, the full variable domain is DTAVSQTPKYLVTQMGNDKSIKCEQNLGHDTMYWYKQDSKKFLKIMFSYNNKELIINETVPNRFSPKSPDKAHLNLHINSLELGDSAVYFCASSRGAGGDQPQHFGDGTRLSIL.

This clonotype showed up many times. The CDR3 loop is CASSENGGQPQHF. CDR3 nucleotides: TGTGCCAGCAGTGAAAACGGAGGGCAGCCCCAGCATTTT. The chain recombines TRBV2 with TRBJ1-5; no clear D gene. CDR1 and CDR2 from the germline V gene are SNHLY and FYNNEI. This CDR3 has 13 amino acids. The V and J ends lost 2 bases and 7 bases respectively, with 9 bases between them.

This clonotype has only a few counts. Germline and junction disagree at one end, which may indicate a read error. J is TRBJ2-1 and V is TRBV10-1, with no clear D. There are 12 residues in the CDR3. Germline assignment: CDR1 WNHNN and CDR2 SYGVQD (reference sequence). The CDR3 sequence is CASSNTYDEQFF. DNA of the CDR3: TGCGCCAGCAGCAACACCTACGATGAGCAGTTCTTC.

The gene calls are TRBV30 and TRBJ1-1; D unclear. V lost 2 bases, J lost 7 bases, and 11 bases lay in between. The CDR3 is made up of 12 amino acids. Germline V gene lookup returns CDR1 GTSNPN and CDR2 SVGIG (reference sequence). The CDR3 region is CAWSSGLGEAFF. In nucleotides, the CDR3 is TGTGCCTGGAGTAGCGGGTTAGGTGAAGCTTTCTTT.

This clonotype occurred many times. This chain links TRBV27 with TRBJ1-1; D gene uncertain. The CDR3 sequence is 13 residues long. The germline V and J ends were trimmed by 8 bases and 1 base, with 11 bases remaining between them. Germline CDR1 is MNHEY and CDR2 is SMNVEV (reference sequence). CDR3 residues: CASRSTGNTEAFF. DNA for the CDR3: TGTGCCAGCCGGTCGACGGGGAACACTGAAGCTTTCTTT.

As for this clonotype: Possible read error: a much larger clone is one base away. The chain has TRBV6-1 and TRBJ2-7; 14 bases fit TRBD2. The CDR3 spans 17 residues. Unmatched junction bases numbered 7, after V lost 6 bases and J lost 0 bases. The germline V gene has CDR1 MNHNS and CDR2 SASEGT. The CDR3 is CASRGTSGSLSSYEQYF. DNA of the CDR3: TGTGCCAGCAGGGGGACTAGCGGGAGTCTCAGCTCCTACGAGCAGTACTTC.

The gene calls are TRBV29-1 and TRBJ1-1, with D hard to call. The CDR3 length is 12 residues. Germline V gene data show CDR1 as SQVTM and CDR2 as ANQGSEA. The V end lost 4 bases, the J end lost 0 bases, and 6 bases lay between the germline ends. CDR3 protein: CSVAGLNTEAFF. CDR3 DNA sequence: TGCAGCGTTGCGGGTTTGAACACTGAAGCTTTCTTT.

This clonotype was observed many times. The rearrangement uses TRBV2 and TRBJ2-3; D not resolved. This CDR3 contains 12 residues. V gave up 2 bases and J gave up 5 bases, with 5 bases separating them. Germline V gene sequence: CDR1 SNHLY, CDR2 FYNNEI. The CDR3 DNA reads TGTGCCAGCAGTGAATGGGGAGATACGCAGTATTTT. Amino acid sequence: CASSEWGDTQYF.

At least ten counts were recorded for this clonotype. The chain couples TRBV12-3 or TRBV12-4 to TRBJ2-1; 7 nucleotides match TRBD1. J lost 5 bases, V lost 6 bases, and 10 bases had no gene match. The CDR3 totals 15 residues. CDR3 residues: CASSPPGQINNEQFF. The DNA of the CDR3 is TGTGCCAGCAGCCCTCCGGGACAGATCAACAATGAGCAGTTCTTC.

This clonotype was observed at least ten times. The chain uses TRBV27 and TRBJ1-1; D might be TRBD1 (6 bases). The CDR3 length is 14 residues. Germline V gene data show CDR1 as MNHEY and CDR2 as SMNVEV (reference sequence). V was clipped by 5 bases and J by 3 bases, with 13 bases between them. CDR3: CASSPGGRHTEAFF. CDR3 DNA: TGTGCCAGCAGTCCCGGGGGCAGGCACACTGAAGCTTTCTTT.

This clonotype has ten or more counts. The chain employs TRBV5-1 and TRBJ2-2, with 7 bases that match TRBD2. Germline V CDR1 and CDR2: SGHRS, YFSETQ. Unmatched junction bases numbered 3, after V lost 4 bases and J lost 6 bases. The CDR3 is made up of 13 amino acids. The CDR3 DNA follows: TGCGCCAGCAGCCTTGGGAGGGCCGGGGAGCTGTTTTTT. It translates to CASSLGRAGELFF.

This clonotype has only one observation. The chain recombines TRBV24-1 with TRBJ1-2; D not certain. Per the germline V gene, CDR1 is KGHDR and CDR2 is SFDVKD. The V end lost 3 bases, the J end lost 4 bases, and 8 bases lay between the germline ends. The CDR3 extends over 13 amino acids. Here the CDR3 reads CATSDGYFYGYTF. As DNA, the CDR3 is TGTGCCACCAGTGATGGATACTTCTATGGCTACACCTTC.

This clonotype was detected many times. The chain combines TRBV7-6 with TRBJ2-7; TRBD1 matches 12 bases. Germline assignment: CDR1 SGHVS and CDR2 FNYEAQ. CDR3 length: 18 amino acids. The V segment lost 5 bases and the J segment 3 bases; nucleotides outside the gene matches: 14. CDR3 residues: CASSHRDRGQTGDYEQYF. The CDR3 region has the DNA TGTGCCAGCAGCCACCGGGACAGGGGGCAAACGGGCGACTACGAGCAGTACTTC. The complete variable domain, with remaining parts taken from reference TRBV7-6 and TRBJ2-7, reads GAGVSQSPRYKVTKRGQDVALRCDPISGHVSLYWYRQALGQGPEFLTYFNYEAQQDKSGLPNDRFSAERPEGSISTLTIQRTEQRDSAMYRCASSHRDRGQTGDYEQYFGPGTRLTVT.

This clonotype was observed many times. The V and J genes are TRBV24-1 and TRBJ2-1; 7 bases match TRBD2. V was clipped by 6 bases and J by 8 bases; unmatched bases: 9. The CDR3 is 14 amino acids. The germline gives CDR1 KGHDR, CDR2 SFDVKD. CDR3 DNA: TGTGCCACCAGTAAGGCGGGAGAGAGGTATGAGCAGTTCTTC. It specifies CATSKAGERYEQFF.

This clonotype was counted ten times or more. The germline gene is not matched at one end of the junction; a read error may be the cause. The V and J genes are TRBV5-1 and TRBJ1-3, with a weak D call TRBD1 (5 bases). Per the germline V gene, CDR1 is SGHRS and CDR2 is YFSETQ. This CDR3 is built from 15 residues. The CDR3 sequence is CASSLGPSSGNTIYF. The CDR3 DNA follows: TGTGCCAGCAGCTTGGGACCGAGCTCTGGAAACACCATATATTTT.

This chain uses TRBV5-1 with TRBJ1-3; D not resolved. The CDR3 loop spans 16 amino acids. Trimming removed 3 bases at V and 4 bases at J, with 17 bases between. Per the germline V gene, CDR1 is SGHRS and CDR2 is YFSETQ. DNA of the CDR3: TGCGCCAGCAGCTCGAGGACCGATTCGGGAGGAAACACCATATATTTT. The encoded protein is CASSSRTDSGGNTIYF.

This clonotype was detected ten times or more. The chain recombines TRBV12-3 or TRBV12-4 with TRBJ1-2, with D unclear. The germline V and J ends were trimmed by 0 bases and 4 bases, with 6 bases remaining between them. The CDR3 length is 13 residues. The CDR3 loop is CASSLAGIYGYTF. The DNA for the CDR3 is TGTGCCAGCAGTTTAGCAGGGATCTATGGCTACACCTTC.

Ten or more counts support this clonotype. V is TRBV9 and J is TRBJ1-6; possible D gene TRBD1, 6 bases. The V gene's germline CDR1 is SGDLS and CDR2 YYNGEE. Between the trimmed V and J ends, which lost 0 bases and 0 bases, there was a span of 10 bases. The CDR3 covers 17 residues. In DNA, the CDR3 is TGTGCCAGCAGCGTAGGAGGGGGGAGCTCCTATAATTCACCCCTCCACTTT. Translated, it gives CASSVGGGSSYNSPLHF.

This clonotype was counted many times. This chain uses TRBV5-1 with TRBJ2-1; D might be TRBD2 (7 bases). CDR3 length: 17 residues. Trimming stripped 4 bases from V and 2 bases from J, with 19 bases between. Per the germline V gene, CDR1 is SGHRS and CDR2 is YFSETQ. The CDR3 here is CASSLEGGTKPYNEQFF. The CDR3 DNA sequence: TGCGCCAGCAGCCTGGAGGGGGGGACTAAGCCCTACAATGAGCAGTTCTTC.